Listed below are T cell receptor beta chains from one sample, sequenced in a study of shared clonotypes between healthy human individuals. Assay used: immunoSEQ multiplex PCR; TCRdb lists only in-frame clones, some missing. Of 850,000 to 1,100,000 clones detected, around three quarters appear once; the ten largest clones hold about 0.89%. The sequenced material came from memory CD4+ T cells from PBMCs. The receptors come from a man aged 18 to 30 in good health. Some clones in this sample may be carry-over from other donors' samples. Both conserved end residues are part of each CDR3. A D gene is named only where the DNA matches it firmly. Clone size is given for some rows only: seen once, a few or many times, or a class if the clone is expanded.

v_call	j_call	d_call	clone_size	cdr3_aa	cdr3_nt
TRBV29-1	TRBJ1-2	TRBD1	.	CSVLLTTGGYGYTF	TGCAGCGTCCTTTTGACGACAGGGGGATATGGCTACACCTTC
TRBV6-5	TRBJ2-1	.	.	CASRPRGGTYNEQFF	TGTGCCAGCCGTCCCAGGGGAGGGACCTACAATGAGCAGTTCTTC
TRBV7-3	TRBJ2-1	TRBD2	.	CASSRLAGVRSYNEQFF	TGTGCCAGCAGCCGACTAGCGGGAGTCCGCTCCTACAATGAGCAGTTCTTC
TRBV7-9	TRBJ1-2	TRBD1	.	CASSLSEDRFYGYTF	TGTGCCAGCAGCTTATCCGAGGACAGGTTCTATGGCTACACCTTC
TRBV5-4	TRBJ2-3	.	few	CASSSEGVRSTDTQYF	TGTGCCAGCAGCTCGGAAGGGGTTCGGAGCACAGATACGCAGTATTTT
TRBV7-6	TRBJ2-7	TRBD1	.	CAGLSDRVSYSYEQYF	TGTGCCGGACTATCGGACAGGGTAAGCTACTCCTACGAGCAGTACTTC
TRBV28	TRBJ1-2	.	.	CASATRPQGYTF	TGTGCCAGCGCCACTCGACCTCAAGGCTACACCTTC
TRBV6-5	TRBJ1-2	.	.	CASKGVGDGYTF	TGTGCCAGCAAGGGGGTTGGCGATGGCTACACCTTC
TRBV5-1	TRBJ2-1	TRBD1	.	CASRTQGARNEQFF	TGCGCCAGCAGGACTCAGGGGGCGCGGAATGAGCAGTTCTTC
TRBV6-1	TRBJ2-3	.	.	CASSEFARPTDTQYF	TGTGCCAGCAGTGAATTTGCTAGGCCCACAGATACGCAGTATTTT
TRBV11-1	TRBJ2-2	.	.	CAAGDTGELFF	TGTGCCGCAGGGGACACCGGGGAGCTGTTTTTT
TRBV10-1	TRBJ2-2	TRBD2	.	CASSDRRTSHTGELFF	TGCGCCAGCAGTGATCGGAGGACTAGTCACACCGGGGAGCTGTTTTTT
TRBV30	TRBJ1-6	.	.	CAWSVGQPNSPLHF	TGTGCCTGGAGTGTAGGTCAGCCGAATTCACCCCTCCACTTT
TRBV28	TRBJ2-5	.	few	CASSLYRQYQETQYF	TGTGCCAGCAGTTTGTATCGGCAGTATCAAGAGACCCAGTACTTC
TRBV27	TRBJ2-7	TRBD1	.	CASSFRSRDRGAYEQYF	TGTGCCAGCAGTTTCCGGTCCCGGGACAGGGGTGCCTACGAGCAGTACTTC
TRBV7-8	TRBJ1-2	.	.	CASSLDSGGYTF	TGTGCCAGCAGCTTAGATTCTGGTGGCTACACCTTC
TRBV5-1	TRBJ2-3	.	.	CASSLDQAPDTQYF	TGCGCCAGCAGCTTGGACCAGGCCCCAGATACGCAGTATTTT
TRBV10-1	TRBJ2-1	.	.	CASSEVSDYEQFF	TGCGCCAGCAGTGAAGTGAGCGACTATGAGCAGTTCTTC
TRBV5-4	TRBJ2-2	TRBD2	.	CASSSTSGRYTGELFF	TGTGCCAGCAGCTCGACTAGCGGGAGGTACACCGGGGAGCTGTTTTTT
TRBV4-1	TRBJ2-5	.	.	CASSQDLDQETQYF	TGCGCCAGCAGCCAAGATTTGGATCAAGAGACCCAGTACTTC
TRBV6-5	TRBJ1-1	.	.	CASSYQWDTEAFF	TGTGCCAGCAGTTACCAATGGGACACTGAAGCTTTCTTT
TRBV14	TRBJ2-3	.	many	CASSRVAGWGVTDTQYF	TGTGCCAGCAGCCGCGTCGCCGGATGGGGAGTCACAGATACGCAGTATTTT
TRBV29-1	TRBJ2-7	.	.	CSAGGLVPYEQYF	TGCAGCGCCGGGGGGCTAGTTCCGTACGAGCAGTACTTC
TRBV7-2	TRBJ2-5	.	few	CASSGRRETQYF	TGTGCCAGCAGCGGGAGGAGGGAGACCCAGTACTTC
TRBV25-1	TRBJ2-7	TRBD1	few	CASMPQGKSYEQYF	TGTGCCAGCATGCCACAGGGGAAATCCTACGAGCAGTACTTC
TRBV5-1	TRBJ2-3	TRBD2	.	CASGRELDTQYF	TGCGCTAGCGGGCGGGAGCTGGATACGCAGTATTTT
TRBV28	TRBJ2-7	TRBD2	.	CASSTPGGSYEQYF	TGTGCCAGCAGTACCCCGGGGGGCTCCTACGAGCAGTACTTC
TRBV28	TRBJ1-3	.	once	CASSSLKGGGGNTIYF	TGTGCCAGCAGTTCCCTTAAGGGGGGAGGAGGAAACACCATATATTTT
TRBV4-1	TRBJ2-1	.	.	CASSQPSGRGTYNEQFF	TGCGCCAGCAGCCAACCATCCGGAAGGGGAACCTACAATGAGCAGTTCTTC
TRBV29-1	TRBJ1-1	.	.	CSVVRVGEAFF	TGCAGCGTTGTGAGAGTTGGAGAAGCTTTCTTT
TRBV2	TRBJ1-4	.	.	CASSVTREKLFF	TGTGCCAGCAGCGTTACAAGAGAAAAACTGTTTTTT
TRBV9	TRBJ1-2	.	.	CASSLQGRGGYTF	TGTGCCAGCAGCCTTCAGGGCCGGGGAGGCTACACCTTC
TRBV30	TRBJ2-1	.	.	CAWSPGDSFGQFF	TGTGCCTGGAGTCCCGGGGACTCATTTGGGCAGTTCTTC